This T cell receptor beta chain was documented in a study of spatial heterogeneity in lung cancer. The sample's time point: sample taken at primary tumor resection. Whole RNA from tumor, nontumor lung or frozen PBMC was sequenced unsorted. This CDR3 spans 14 amino acids. Germline lookup yields CDR1 MDHEN and CDR2 SYDVKM. V lost 5 bases and J lost 7; bases outside the gene matches: 8. TCRdb redid the calling of the 5' RACE reads with MiXCR, one entry per CDR3 protein. The data hold tens of thousands of distinct CDR3 sequences, with over 8.5% observed a single time. This TCR came from a male donor with early-stage non-small cell lung cancer. The sample consisted of PBMCs, taken at surgery. The V and J genes are TRBV28 and TRBJ2-7; 10 bases are a match to TRBD2. This chain's CDR3 is CASSPPRTSGEQYF. The CDR3 coding sequence is TGTGCCAGCAGTCCCCCACGGACTAGCGGTGAGCAGTACTTC.